Each of the 27 T cell receptor beta chains below was sequenced from the same sample in a study of shared clonotypes between healthy human individuals. Using immunoSEQ multiplex PCR, the repertoire was profiled, and TCRdb retains in-frame clones only, with some absent. This table holds nearly 1 million clones, 76% found once. Specimen: memory CD4+ T cells sorted from blood. As for subset: CD45RA-negative fraction. These receptors originate from a man aged 18 to 29 in good health.

This chain links TRBV28 with TRBJ2-7, with a weak D call TRBD1 (6 bases). There are 15 residues in the CDR3. CDR1 is MDHEN and CDR2 is SYDVKM in the germline V gene. V lost 7 bases and J lost 12, with 28 bases in between. The CDR3 DNA sequence: TGTGCCAGCAAGCCGGTCTACAGGGACGGCCAAGGGGGGTACTTC. Translation gives CASKPVYRDGQGGYF.

The chain combines TRBV27 with TRBJ1-1; D unresolved. Germline V gene sequence: CDR1 MNHEY, CDR2 SMNVEV (reference sequence). Trimming left V 3 bases short and J 3 bases short, with 11 bases between. The CDR3 is 14 residues long. Here the CDR3 reads CASSLYGRDTEAFF. CDR3 sequence (DNA): TGTGCCAGCAGTTTGTACGGCCGGGACACTGAAGCTTTCTTT.

The chain couples TRBV4-3 to TRBJ2-5; D is perhaps TRBD1 (6 bases). The CDR3 has 15 amino acids. V was trimmed by 1 base and J by 1 base, leaving 10 bases between them. CDR1 LGHNA and CDR2 YSLEER come from the germline V gene. In DNA, the CDR3 is TGCGCCAGCAGCCAAGGACAGGCCCGCCAAGAGACCCAGTACTTC. It is translated as CASSQGQARQETQYF.

CDR3 sequence: CASSPKRSQPQHF. CDR3 bases: TGTGCCAGCTCACCAAAAAGGAGTCAGCCCCAGCATTTT. V is TRBV18 and J is TRBJ1-5; D remains unclear. Germline CDR1 is KGHSH and CDR2 is LQKENI. The V gene lost 2 bases and the J gene lost 6 bases, with 8 bases spanning the gap. The CDR3 is 13 amino acids.

This rearrangement joins TRBV9 to TRBJ1-6, with TRBD1 as a possible D gene (5 bases). This CDR3 has 14 residues. Trimming took 3 bases from V and 6 from J, leaving 10 bases between them. Per germline, CDR1 SGDLS and CDR2 YYNGEE. This CDR3 is CASSAQGSNSPLHF. CDR3 nucleotide sequence: TGTGCCAGCAGCGCCCAGGGCAGTAATTCACCCCTCCACTTT.

This clone was seen at least ten times. The chain carries TRBV2 and TRBJ1-2; D remains ambiguous. V lost 7 bases, J lost 8 bases, and 17 bases lay in between. The CDR3 loop spans 13 amino acids. Germline loops: CDR1 SNHLY, CDR2 FYNNEI. The CDR3 region is CASIPRGGWGYTF. For the CDR3, the DNA is TGTGCCAGCATTCCCCGGGGAGGGTGGGGCTACACCTTC.

Regarding this clone: The same CDR3 can be traced to other DNA sequences in this sample. V and J are TRBV27 and TRBJ1-5, with D maybe TRBD1 (5 bases). Germline values: CDR1 MNHEY, CDR2 SMNVEV (reference sequence). With 3 bases removed from V and 3 bases from J, the gap between germline ends came to 6 bases. The CDR3 has 13 residues. The CDR3 DNA is TGTGCCAGCAGTTTCAGGGCCAATCAGCCCCAGCATTTT. Translating it yields CASSFRANQPQHF.

The CDR3 region is CASSVAGGNTIYF. The CDR3 bases are TGTGCCAGCAGCGTGGCGGGAGGAAACACCATATATTTT. The chain employs TRBV14 and TRBJ1-3; D call uncertain. Germline V CDR1 and CDR2: SGHDN, FVKESK. CDR3 length equals 13 residues. Trimming took 5 bases from V and 4 from J, leaving 9 bases between them. The full variable domain, completed using reference TRBV14 and TRBJ1-3, is EAGVTQFPSHSVIEKGQTVTLRCDPISGHDNLYWYRRVMGKEIKFLLHFVKESKQDESGMPNNRFLAERTGGTYSTLKVQPAELEDSGVYFCASSVAGGNTIYFGEGSWLTVV.

Concerning this clone itself: Being one base from a much bigger clone, this may be a read error. Additional DNA sequences in this sample encode the identical CDR3. The V call is TRBV6-4, the J call TRBJ2-7; D unresolved. Germline CDR1 MRHNA, CDR2 SNTAGT. The CDR3 runs 10 residues. V was clipped by 1 base and J by 5 bases, with 0 bases between them. CDR3 coding DNA: TGTGCCAGCAGTGACTACGAGCAGTACTTC. As protein: CASSDYEQYF.

This clone was observed a few times. The V gene is TRBV2, the J gene TRBJ2-5, with TRBD1 matching over 8 bases. This CDR3 region has 15 residues. Losses at the gene ends were 7 bases for V and 4 bases for J; bases not matched to a gene: 11. CDR1 is SNHLY, CDR2 FYNNEI, per germline. CDR3 region: CASTPGQGVSETQYF. In DNA form, the CDR3 reads TGTGCCAGCACTCCCGGACAGGGAGTATCAGAGACCCAGTACTTC.

This clone was detected many times. The rearrangement links TRBV2 to TRBJ1-2; 9 bases match TRBD1. Germline CDR1 reads SNHLY; CDR2 reads FYNNEI. The CDR3 runs to 13 residues. Unmatched junction bases numbered 7, after V lost 6 bases and J lost 8 bases. CDR3 sequence: CASRGQGPRGYTF. The CDR3 nucleotides are TGTGCCAGCAGGGGACAGGGACCGAGGGGCTACACCTTC.

The chain links TRBV9 to TRBJ2-2; 8 nucleotides match TRBD2. This CDR3 comprises 14 residues. The V gene's germline CDR1 is SGDLS and CDR2 YYNGEE. V was pared by 3 bases and J by 7 bases, with 5 bases of the junction left unmatched. DNA of the CDR3: TGTGCCAGCAGCGCCGGGACTAGGTACGGGGAGCTGTTTTTT. Its protein is CASSAGTRYGELFF.

The chain has TRBV11-2 and TRBJ1-6; possibly TRBD1 for D (6 bases). The CDR3 totals 13 residues. Germline CDR1 SGHAT, CDR2 FQNNGV. Trimming shortened V by 5 bases and J by 10 bases, and 12 bases separated the two germline ends. The CDR3 DNA follows: TGTGCCAGCAGCCAACAGGGTCAGTCACCCCTCCACTTT. It is translated as CASSQQGQSPLHF.

For this clone: Other DNA sequences from this sample encode an identical CDR3 as well. The chain is built from TRBV10-3 and TRBJ2-7; 7 bases match TRBD2. CDR1 is ENHRY and CDR2 is SYGVKD in the germline V gene. J gave up 6 bases and V 8 bases, and 13 bases lay outside the gene matches. This CDR3 contains 14 residues. Written as DNA, the CDR3 is TGTGCCATCTCCCCCGGGGGAGCGGGGAGCGAGCAGTACTTC. Amino acid sequence: CAISPGGAGSEQYF.

On this clone: Other DNA sequences in the sample encode the same CDR3. The chain has TRBV29-1 and TRBJ2-5; D perhaps matches TRBD2 (6 bases). Per germline, CDR1 SQVTM and CDR2 ANQGSEA. CDR3 length equals 12 residues. The V and J ends lost 2 bases and 5 bases respectively, with 9 bases between them. The CDR3 nucleotides are TGCAGCGTTGAACCCGGGGGTGAGACCCAGTACTTC. This encodes CSVEPGGETQYF.

This clone was seen only a few times. CDR3 in amino acids: CASSLEGALNEQFF. In DNA, the CDR3 is TGCGCCAGCAGCTTGGAGGGGGCTCTCAATGAGCAGTTCTTC. The genes are TRBV5-1 and TRBJ2-1; 7 positions agree with TRBD1. This CDR3 region has 14 residues. V lost 0 bases to trimming and J lost 6 bases; unmatched junction nucleotides: 3. Looked up from germline, CDR1 is SGHRS and CDR2 is YFSETQ.

CDR3 sequence: CSVEIGTDTQYF. The CDR3 DNA reads TGCAGCGTTGAGATAGGCACAGATACGCAGTATTTT. The chain carries TRBV29-1 and TRBJ2-3; D is unresolved. Per the germline V gene, CDR1 is SQVTM and CDR2 is ANQGSEA. Trimming pared 3 bases from V and 1 base from J, leaving 5 bases between. This CDR3 contains 12 residues.

V gene TRBV2 combines with J gene TRBJ1-2, with 9 bases lining up with TRBD1. The CDR3 is made up of 16 amino acids. V lost 6 bases to trimming and J lost 8 bases; unmatched junction nucleotides: 16. Germline CDR1 reads SNHLY; CDR2 reads FYNNEI. In nucleotides, the CDR3 is TGTGCCAGCAGGGAGTACACGGGACAGGGAAGTTACGGCTACACCTTC. It codes for CASREYTGQGSYGYTF. The entire variable domain, with the rest obtained from reference TRBV2 and TRBJ1-2, is as follows: EPEVTQTPSHQVTQMGQEVILRCVPISNHLYFYWYRQILGQKVEFLVSFYNNEISEKSEIFDDQFSVERPDGSNFTLKIRSTKLEDSAMYFCASREYTGQGSYGYTFGSGTRLTVV.

The gene calls are TRBV7-2 and TRBJ2-1; TRBD2 might be the D (7 bases). Germline CDR1 is SGHTA and CDR2 is FQGNSA. This CDR3 has 13 residues. Trimming took off 5 bases at V and 10 bases at J, with 15 bases between the two ends. The CDR3 protein is CASSLRGADEQFF. The CDR3 nucleotides are TGTGCCAGCAGCCTCCGGGGGGCCGACGAGCAGTTCTTC.

A few counts support this clone. V gene TRBV5-4 combines with J gene TRBJ2-3; D gene ambiguous. The CDR3 totals 14 residues. With 1 base removed from V and 7 bases from J, the gap between germline ends came to 13 bases. The V gene's germline CDR1 is SGHNT and CDR2 YYREEE (reference sequence). The CDR3 reads CASSLNTEVNTQYF. The CDR3 DNA sequence: TGTGCCAGCAGCTTGAATACCGAGGTGAATACGCAGTATTTT.

This clone has more than one count but fewer than ten. This sequence joins TRBV10-1 and TRBJ1-1; 8 nucleotides agree with TRBD1. Germline lookup yields CDR1 WNHNN and CDR2 SYGVQD (reference sequence). After removal of 6 bases from V and 5 bases from J, the junction contained 5 bases not matched to a gene. The CDR3 extends over 13 amino acids. CDR3 protein: CASRGQGSTEAFF. CDR3 DNA: TGCGCCAGCAGAGGACAGGGTAGTACTGAAGCTTTCTTT.

The genes are TRBV5-1 and TRBJ2-2; 7 nucleotides line up with TRBD1. The CDR3 contains 15 residues. V was clipped by 2 bases and J by 3 bases; unmatched bases: 4. Looked up from germline, CDR1 is SGHRS and CDR2 is YFSETQ. The CDR3 DNA sequence: TGCGCCAGCAGCTTAAGTACAGGGGACACCGGGGAGCTGTTTTTT. Translation gives CASSLSTGDTGELFF.

On this clone: At the DNA level, this CDR3 is encoded by other sequences in the same sample as well. The CDR3 coding sequence is TGTGCCAGCTCACCCGGGACTTCCGACGAGCAGTACTTC. Residues: CASSPGTSDEQYF. The chain has TRBV18 and TRBJ2-7, with D possibly matching TRBD2 (6 bases). Looked up from germline, CDR1 is KGHSH and CDR2 is LQKENI. This CDR3 has 13 amino acids. V lost 3 bases and J lost 5, with 11 bases in between.

A few counts support this clone. The CDR3 DNA reads TGTGCCAGCAGCTTCCAGACAGGGGACTCCTACGAGCAGTACTTC. It yields the protein CASSFQTGDSYEQYF. V gene TRBV7-8 combines with J gene TRBJ2-7; TRBD1 matches at 8 bases. The CDR3 is made up of 15 amino acids. Trimming cost V 3 bases and J 0 bases; bases outside gene matches: 4. Per the germline V gene, CDR1 is SGHVS and CDR2 is FQNEAQ.

This rearrangement joins TRBV6-5 to TRBJ1-1; D ambiguous. This CDR3 comprises 13 residues. V lost 5 bases to trimming and J lost 7 bases, with 14 bases between them. Germline CDR1 is MNHEY and CDR2 is SVGAGI. Written as DNA, the CDR3 is TGTGCCAGCAGTCCCTCGACATTGGATGAAGCTTTCTTT. Protein sequence: CASSPSTLDEAFF.

About this clone itself: Other DNA sequences of this sample code for an identical CDR3. CDR3 region: CASSLGGNSGNTIYF. DNA for the CDR3: TGCGCCAGCAGCCTGGGGGGCAACTCTGGAAACACCATATATTTT. The gene calls are TRBV5-1 and TRBJ1-3, with a possible D match to TRBD1 (6 bases). CDR1 and CDR2 (germline): SGHRS, YFSETQ. V was cut by 4 bases and J by 0 bases, with 11 bases left in between. There are 15 residues in the CDR3.

Worth noting for this clone: The same CDR3 arises from other DNA sequences in this sample as well. The CDR3 sequence is CASSSEGQGAYEQYF. The CDR3 nucleotides are TGTGCCAGCAGTTCCGAGGGACAGGGGGCGTACGAGCAGTACTTC. The chain recombines TRBV28 with TRBJ2-7; 12 nucleotides agree with TRBD1. This CDR3 spans 15 amino acids. From germline, CDR1 is MDHEN and CDR2 SYDVKM. Unmatched junction bases numbered 5, after V lost 4 bases and J lost 4 bases.